What follows are 17 T cell receptor beta chains derived from one specimen sequenced in a study of technical replicates of blood from a handful of donors. TCRdb keeps only in-frame clones here, not all; method: immunoSEQ multiplex PCR. The sample shows about 98,000 clones, approximately 94% of them seen only once. Sequenced input: T cells isolated from PBMCs. These receptors all come from a human donor in good health.

The V call is TRBV7-2, the J call TRBJ1-1; 8 bases align to TRBD1. The germline V gene has CDR1 SGHTA and CDR2 FQGNSA. Trimming removed 4 bases from V and 7 bases from J; junction bases left unmatched: 8. This CDR3 region has 14 residues. The CDR3 loop is CASSSSRGPGEAFF. CDR3 bases: TGTGCCAGCAGCTCAAGCAGGGGGCCCGGTGAAGCTTTCTTT.

CDR3 in amino acids: CASSSSGLSYNEQFF. In nucleotides, the CDR3 is TGTGCCAGCAGCTCTAGCGGGCTCTCCTACAATGAGCAGTTCTTC. The chain carries TRBV5-4 and TRBJ2-1, with 8 bases lining up with TRBD2. CDR1 and CDR2 from the germline V gene are SGHNT and YYREEE (reference sequence). V was clipped by 3 bases and J by 0 bases; unmatched bases: 2. The CDR3 has 15 residues.

The CDR3 here is CASSDPIWRGDYEQYF. CDR3 nucleotides: TGTGCCAGCAGTGACCCGATCTGGCGGGGGGACTACGAGCAGTACTTC. The gene calls are TRBV6-4 and TRBJ2-7; 8 positions match TRBD2. Trimming removed 2 bases from V and 3 bases from J; junction bases left unmatched: 9. Germline V gene data show CDR1 as MRHNA and CDR2 as SNTAGT. The CDR3 has 16 amino acids.

The genes are TRBV7-2 and TRBJ2-3; TRBD2 matches 12 bases. Germline V lookup: CDR1 SGHTA, CDR2 FQGNSA. Trimming removed 2 bases from V and 4 bases from J; junction bases left unmatched: 10. CDR3 size: 18 residues. The CDR3: CASSLSPSGRALPDTQYF. For the CDR3, the DNA is TGTGCCAGCAGCTTATCCCCTAGCGGGAGGGCCCTCCCAGATACGCAGTATTTT. The whole variable domain, filled in from reference TRBV7-2 and TRBJ2-3, reads GAGVSQSPSNKVTEKGKDVELRCDPISGHTALYWYRQSLGQGLEFLIYFQGNSAPDKSGLPSDRFSAERTGGSVSTLTIQRTQQEDSAVYLCASSLSPSGRALPDTQYFGPGTRLTVL.

In this sample, this clone turned up once. The V and J genes are TRBV5-1 and TRBJ1-4; weak D call: TRBD1 (6 bases). The germline V and J ends were trimmed by 4 bases and 1 base, with 14 bases remaining between them. The CDR3 has 16 amino acids. CDR1 is SGHRS, CDR2 YFSETQ, per germline. This CDR3 is CASSTMGRGTNEKLFF. CDR3 nucleotide sequence: TGCGCCAGCAGCACGATGGGCAGGGGAACTAATGAAAAACTGTTTTTT.

In its sample, this clone was seen once. The chain employs TRBV29-1 and TRBJ2-3; D might be TRBD1 (5 bases). V shed 1 base and J shed 5 bases, with 13 bases lying between them. The length of the CDR3 is 14 residues. The germline V gene encodes CDR1 SQVTM and CDR2 ANQGSEA. The CDR3 DNA reads as TGCAGCGTTGAAGCTGTAGGGGCGAGAGATACGCAGTATTTT. Protein sequence: CSVEAVGARDTQYF.

The rearrangement links TRBV9 to TRBJ2-7, with 7 bases matching TRBD2. V was pared by 0 bases and J by 2 bases, with 5 bases of the junction left unmatched. This CDR3 has 15 amino acids. Germline loops: CDR1 SGDLS, CDR2 YYNGEE. The CDR3 DNA reads as TGTGCCAGCAGCGTAGAGGGAGGGAACCCCTACGAGCAGTACTTC. Its protein product is CASSVEGGNPYEQYF.

The genes are TRBV5-1 and TRBJ2-3, with 11 positions matching TRBD1. This CDR3 contains 16 residues. Trimming took 3 bases from V and 1 from J; bases not matched to a gene: 4. Germline V gives CDR1 SGHRS, CDR2 YFSETQ. The CDR3 sequence is CASSSPGQGGTDTQYF. CDR3 sequence (DNA): TGCGCCAGCAGCTCGCCGGGACAGGGGGGCACAGATACGCAGTATTTT.

The rearrangement joins TRBV5-1 to TRBJ1-1; D not resolved. The germline V and J ends were trimmed by 0 bases and 0 bases, with 15 bases remaining between them. CDR3 length: 17 residues. CDR1 and CDR2 from the germline V gene are SGHRS and YFSETQ. The chain's CDR3 is CASSLEKWRKLNTEAFF. CDR3 in DNA: TGCGCCAGCAGCTTGGAAAAATGGAGGAAGTTGAACACTGAAGCTTTCTTT.

In its sample, this clone was seen once. V is TRBV11-3 and J is TRBJ1-1; the D is unclear. Deletions cut 2 bases from V and 4 bases from J, with 8 bases between. The CDR3 length is 13 residues. The germline V gene encodes CDR1 SGHNT and CDR2 YENEEA. CDR3 coding DNA: TGTGCCAGCAGCTTAATGGCAGTCACTGAAGCTTTCTTT. This gives the protein CASSLMAVTEAFF.

The chain is built from TRBV15 and TRBJ1-2; perhaps TRBD1 as D (5 bases). Per germline, CDR1 LNHNV and CDR2 YYDKDF (reference sequence). This CDR3 region has 14 residues. V gave up 3 bases and J gave up 4 bases, with 12 bases separating them. The CDR3, as DNA: TGTGCCACCAGCAGGGCGGACATCGCCTATGGCTACACCTTC. It translates to CATSRADIAYGYTF.

The chain's CDR3 is CASSYKELAGVNEQFF. The CDR3 region has the DNA TGTGCCAGCAGTTACAAGGAACTAGCTGGTGTCAATGAGCAGTTCTTC. The chain uses TRBV6-5 and TRBJ2-1, with TRBD2 as a possible D gene (6 bases). CDR3 size: 16 residues. Germline lookup yields CDR1 MNHEY and CDR2 SVGAGI. The V end was cut by 2 bases, the J end by 6 bases, with 17 bases between.

V gene TRBV30 combines with J gene TRBJ1-3, with TRBD1 matching over 10 bases. The CDR3 loop spans 15 amino acids. After removal of 5 bases from V and 0 bases from J, the junction contained 4 bases not matched to a gene. Per germline, CDR1 GTSNPN and CDR2 SVGIG (reference sequence). The CDR3: CAWRTGGISGNTIYF. Written as DNA, the CDR3 is TGTGCCTGGCGGACAGGGGGAATCTCTGGAAACACCATATATTTT.

The CDR3 DNA is TGTGCCAGCAGTTTAGTGTCTAGCGTGGATACGCAGTATTTT. Encoded protein: CASSLVSSVDTQYF. V usage is TRBV27 and J usage is TRBJ2-3; D possibly corresponds to TRBD2 (6 bases). Germline V gives CDR1 MNHEY, CDR2 SMNVEV (reference sequence). CDR3 length: 14 amino acids. The germline V and J ends were trimmed by 2 bases and 6 bases, with 12 bases remaining between them.

This rearrangement joins TRBV10-3 to TRBJ2-2; D perhaps matches TRBD1 (6 bases). The CDR3 runs 16 residues. Germline CDR1 is ENHRY and CDR2 is SYGVKD. Trimming pared 3 bases from V and 2 bases from J, leaving 13 bases between. The CDR3 protein is CAISDGQGPNTGELFF. CDR3 in DNA: TGTGCCATCAGTGACGGGCAGGGGCCAAACACCGGGGAGCTGTTTTTT.

This chain connects TRBV29-1 to TRBJ2-3, with a weak D call TRBD2 (7 bases). This CDR3 is built from 14 residues. Germline V gene lookup returns CDR1 SQVTM and CDR2 ANQGSEA. V was shortened by 1 base and J by 4 bases, with 12 bases between the two germline ends. The DNA of the CDR3 is TGCAGCGTTGAAGGCCGCGGGGGCGCAGATACGCAGTATTTT. Protein: CSVEGRGGADTQYF.

This chain connects TRBV10-1 to TRBJ2-2; D uncertain. The V gene lost 4 bases and the J gene lost 2 bases, with 8 bases spanning the gap. The CDR3 has 14 amino acids. The V gene's germline CDR1 is WNHNN and CDR2 SYGVQD (reference sequence). This chain's CDR3 is CASSVTVNTGELFF. As DNA, the CDR3 is TGCGCCAGCAGTGTTACAGTCAACACCGGGGAGCTGTTTTTT.